This TCR beta chain was observed in a study of regulatory T cells in long-lasting Graves disease. This clonotype was observed a few times. Its antigen is undetermined. Study outcomes and limitations: Persistent Graves' patients showed reduced TCR diversity versus newly diagnosed patients.

The time point denotes: newly diagnosed GD, antithyroid drugs for less than 3 months. After RNA was extracted from PBMCs, the TCR library was made from it. Patient provenance is recorded as an endocrinology department in Xi'an, China. To make TCR beta libraries, researchers used iRepertoire HTBI primers and Arm-PCR of CDR3 regions. TCRdb redid the calling of the multiplex PCR reads with MiXCR, one entry per CDR3 protein. The sample lists over 450,000 distinct CDR3 sequences; around 11% were seen once. Germline CDR1 LNHDA, CDR2 SQIVND (reference sequence). The CDR3 sequence is 14 residues long. Trimming removed 6 bases from V and 2 bases from J; junction bases left unmatched: 5. This sample was shared with a second study, whose subject was T cells in Graves' hyperthyroidism and ophthalmopathy. From that paper: In simple terms, a model built on 13 V-J features told ophthalmopathy apart from stable hyperthyroidism.

The V gene is TRBV19, the J gene TRBJ2-3, with 7 nucleotides matching TRBD1. This sequence was found in a woman under 40 with Graves disease. Material: peripheral blood mononuclear cells (PBMCs), obtained at new diagnosis, from a patient treated with antithyroid drugs. In DNA form, the CDR3 reads TGTGCCAGTAGGCCGGGACAGCACACAGATACGCAGTATTTT. Amino acid sequence: CASRPGQHTDTQYF.